The subject of this entry is one TCR beta chain. The data were taken from a study of T cell clusters in autoimmune cytopenias. One tube held mixed TRB-A and TRB-B primer pools for touch-down PCR. TCRdb re-analyzed the multiplex PCR reads; it lists each CDR3 protein once, without DNA. In total, the table holds approximately 7,700 distinct CDR3 sequences. TRB amplification used 250 ng of peripheral blood genomic DNA. This CDR3 comprises 15 residues. This same sample was also taken into another study, of T cell repertoires in aging, cancer and after chemotherapy. Per that study: Over several months to years, re-sampled healthy donor repertoires clearly shared clones. Rebound thymic output was suggested by rising median generation probability during chemotherapy in each cancer cohort.

The sequencing input was peripheral blood. The chain recombines TRBV12-3 or TRBV12-4 with TRBJ2-7; TCRdb names TRBD2, which stays unverified in the absence of DNA. This receptor was identified in a human donor in good health. The CDR3 reads CASSLTSGGLYEQYF.